The entry below describes one T cell receptor (beta chain). Survey-level immunoSEQ sequencing profiled the TCR beta repertoire. Profiled with immunoSEQ multiplex PCR; TCRdb holds only in-frame clones, not every one. The table lists about 68,000 clones, over 85% of them singletons. This CDR3 region has 15 residues. CDR1 SGHVS and CDR2 FNYEAQ come from the germline V gene. V lost 0 bases and J 2 bases, leaving 10 bases between the germline ends. This clonotype was obtained from a man between 40 and 49 years old with rheumatoid arthritis. The sequencing sample was made of PBMCs. This chain connects TRBV7-6 to TRBJ2-5; D is perhaps TRBD2 (5 bases). For the CDR3, the DNA is TGTGCCAGCAGCTTAGCTGGAGGCGGACAAGAGACCCAGTACTTC. It codes for CASSLAGGGQETQYF.